Listed below are T cell receptor beta chains from one sample, sequenced in a study of neurological immune-mediated disorders. TCRdb itself ran the 5' RACE reads through MiXCR, one entry per CDR3 protein. The sample lists about 62,000 distinct CDR3 sequences, around 4.7% occurring once. Sequenced: PBMCs. These receptors came from a woman aged 45-65 years with multiple sclerosis. The CDR3 runs from the conserved cysteine through the conserved F or W. Fields, in order: D gene, V gene, clone size, J gene, CDR3 DNA, CDR3 protein. D genes are given only for firm matches. Not every row has a clone size; where given, it reads once, few, many or a size class.

D gene: .
V gene: TRBV3-1
clone size: many
J gene: TRBJ1-1
CDR3 DNA: TGTGCCAGCAGTGAGGGGATGATCACTGAAGCTTTCTTT
CDR3 protein: CASSEGMITEAFF

D gene: TRBD1
V gene: TRBV7-6
clone size: many
J gene: TRBJ2-7
CDR3 DNA: TGTGCCAGCAGCTTAGAGCAGGGGGCTTACGAGCAGTACTTC
CDR3 protein: CASSLEQGAYEQYF

D gene: .
V gene: TRBV6-2/TRBV6-3
clone size: few
J gene: TRBJ1-5
CDR3 DNA: TGTGCCAGCAGTTCGTCCGAAACAAGCCAGCATTTT
CDR3 protein: CASSSSETSQHF

D gene: .
V gene: TRBV5-1
clone size: many
J gene: TRBJ1-2
CDR3 DNA: TGCGCCAGCAGCTTAGGGGTTCTCTATGGCTACACCTTC
CDR3 protein: CASSLGVLYGYTF

D gene: .
V gene: TRBV20-1
clone size: many
J gene: TRBJ1-4
CDR3 DNA: TGCAGTGCTAGTTCTGGCCGAACAACTAATGAAAAACTGTTTTTT
CDR3 protein: CSASSGRTTNEKLFF

D gene: .
V gene: TRBV7-2
clone size: many
J gene: TRBJ2-3
CDR3 DNA: TGTGCCAGCAGCTTAGGGCCAGGGGTTGATACGCAGTATTTT
CDR3 protein: CASSLGPGVDTQYF

D gene: TRBD2
V gene: TRBV20-1
clone size: many
J gene: TRBJ2-3
CDR3 DNA: TGCAGTAAACCAGGACTAGCGCCTGATACGCAGTATTTT
CDR3 protein: CSKPGLAPDTQYF

D gene: TRBD1
V gene: TRBV29-1
clone size: many
J gene: TRBJ1-2
CDR3 DNA: TGCAGCGTTCGGACAGGGCAGTCCTATGGCTACACCTTC
CDR3 protein: CSVRTGQSYGYTF

D gene: TRBD1
V gene: TRBV29-1
clone size: many
J gene: TRBJ1-2
CDR3 DNA: TGCAGCGTTGATGATCGGGACAGGGCAAACTATGGCTACACCTTC
CDR3 protein: CSVDDRDRANYGYTF

D gene: .
V gene: TRBV9
clone size: many
J gene: TRBJ2-3
CDR3 DNA: TGTGCCAGCAGCGGGGGGGCAGGGGGACAAGCACAAGATACGCAGTATTTT
CDR3 protein: CASSGGAGGQAQDTQYF

D gene: TRBD1
V gene: TRBV20-1
clone size: many
J gene: TRBJ1-6
CDR3 DNA: TGCAGTGCCAGGGACAGCTCTAGTTCACCCCTCCACTTT
CDR3 protein: CSARDSSSSPLHF

D gene: TRBD2
V gene: TRBV5-1
clone size: many
J gene: TRBJ2-3
CDR3 DNA: TGCGCCAGCAGCCCGACAGTCGGGGGGTTAGATACGCAGTATTTT
CDR3 protein: CASSPTVGGLDTQYF

D gene: .
V gene: TRBV4-3
clone size: many
J gene: TRBJ2-2
CDR3 DNA: TGCGCCAGCAGCCAAGTGGGCGGGGTGATTACCGGGGAGCTGTTTTTT
CDR3 protein: CASSQVGGVITGELFF

D gene: .
V gene: TRBV9
clone size: few
J gene: TRBJ1-6
CDR3 DNA: TGTGCCAGCAGCCCCTCCAGAGGGGATTTGGACCTCCACTTT
CDR3 protein: CASSPSRGDLDLHF

D gene: .
V gene: TRBV5-1
clone size: few
J gene: TRBJ2-1
CDR3 DNA: TGCGCCAGCAGCAATCAGCCGGATGAGCAGTTCTTC
CDR3 protein: CASSNQPDEQFF

D gene: .
V gene: TRBV24-1
clone size: few
J gene: TRBJ2-3
CDR3 DNA: TGTGCCACCAGGGGATCTCTCGTGGGAGATACGCAGTATTTT
CDR3 protein: CATRGSLVGDTQYF

D gene: .
V gene: TRBV7-6
clone size: many
J gene: TRBJ2-3
CDR3 DNA: TGTGCCAGCAGCCCTTCGGGAGAGGACCCAGATACGCAGTATTTT
CDR3 protein: CASSPSGEDPDTQYF

D gene: .
V gene: TRBV28
clone size: many
J gene: TRBJ2-7
CDR3 DNA: TGTGCCAGCAAAGAACAGGGAGGCATAATCTACGAGCAGTACTTC
CDR3 protein: CASKEQGGIIYEQYF

D gene: .
V gene: TRBV20-1
clone size: .
J gene: TRBJ1-1
CDR3 DNA: TGCAGTGCTCGACGTCAGGGTGCGAACACTGAAGCTTTCTTT
CDR3 protein: CSARRQGANTEAFF

D gene: TRBD1
V gene: TRBV6-5
clone size: many
J gene: TRBJ1-2
CDR3 DNA: TGTGCCAGCAGGGACAGGGGATATGGCTACACCTTC
CDR3 protein: CASRDRGYGYTF

D gene: TRBD1
V gene: TRBV10-3
clone size: many
J gene: TRBJ2-1
CDR3 DNA: TGTGCCATCAGTGTGGACAGGGACAATGAGCAGTTCTTC
CDR3 protein: CAISVDRDNEQFF

D gene: .
V gene: TRBV12-3/TRBV12-4
clone size: many
J gene: TRBJ2-1
CDR3 DNA: TGTGCCAGCAGTTTACTTCGGGTTGGCAATGAGCAGTTCTTC
CDR3 protein: CASSLLRVGNEQFF

D gene: TRBD1
V gene: TRBV14
clone size: many
J gene: TRBJ2-3
CDR3 DNA: TGTGCCAGCAGCCAGCTCGGACAGGGTCTAAGAAGTACGCAGTATTTT
CDR3 protein: CASSQLGQGLRSTQYF

D gene: .
V gene: TRBV7-9
clone size: many
J gene: TRBJ2-3
CDR3 DNA: TGTGCCAGCAGCTTTGGCGGGGGCACAGATACGCAGTATTTT
CDR3 protein: CASSFGGGTDTQYF

D gene: .
V gene: TRBV7-2
clone size: many
J gene: TRBJ1-5
CDR3 DNA: TGTGCCAGCAGCTTAGTAAGCGGACAGCCCCAGCATTTT
CDR3 protein: CASSLVSGQPQHF

D gene: TRBD2
V gene: TRBV4-1
clone size: many
J gene: TRBJ2-1
CDR3 DNA: TGCGCCAGCAGCCGCATACTAGCGGGGGGTTCCTACAATGAGCAGTTCTTC
CDR3 protein: CASSRILAGGSYNEQFF

D gene: .
V gene: TRBV11-1
clone size: few
J gene: TRBJ2-1
CDR3 DNA: TGTGCCAGCAGCTTGAACAGGGGCGGGAGTGAGCAGTTCTTC
CDR3 protein: CASSLNRGGSEQFF

D gene: .
V gene: TRBV14
clone size: many
J gene: TRBJ1-1
CDR3 DNA: TGTGCCAGCAGCCAAGATACGCGCAACACTGAAGCTTTCTTT
CDR3 protein: CASSQDTRNTEAFF

D gene: .
V gene: TRBV6-2/TRBV6-3
clone size: many
J gene: TRBJ1-2
CDR3 DNA: TGTGCCAGCGTTGGTGGGACAAGCCTCGCGATGGCCTATGGCTACACCTTC
CDR3 protein: CASVGGTSLAMAYGYTF

D gene: .
V gene: TRBV3-1
clone size: many
J gene: TRBJ2-3
CDR3 DNA: TGTGCCAGCAGCCCGAAGGGCAGTAGCACAGATACGCAGTATTTT
CDR3 protein: CASSPKGSSTDTQYF

D gene: .
V gene: TRBV6-2/TRBV6-3
clone size: many
J gene: TRBJ1-2
CDR3 DNA: TGTGCCAGCAGTTACGACGATCGGGGCTACACCTTC
CDR3 protein: CASSYDDRGYTF

D gene: .
V gene: TRBV2
clone size: many
J gene: TRBJ2-3
CDR3 DNA: TGTGCCAGCAGTGACCAGGGAGGCACAGATACGCAGTATTTT
CDR3 protein: CASSDQGGTDTQYF

D gene: .
V gene: TRBV28
clone size: .
J gene: TRBJ1-3
CDR3 DNA: TGTGCCAGCAGCCCAGGGTCGGCACTGACGGGAAACACCATATATTTT
CDR3 protein: CASSPGSALTGNTIYF

D gene: .
V gene: TRBV3-1
clone size: many
J gene: TRBJ2-3
CDR3 DNA: TGTGCCAGCAGCCAAGAGTCTAGCAGACGCACAGATACGCAGTATTTT
CDR3 protein: CASSQESSRRTDTQYF

D gene: TRBD2
V gene: TRBV10-3
clone size: few
J gene: TRBJ2-3
CDR3 DNA: TGTGCCATCAGTGAGATGGGGGGGGACCTCACAGATACGCAGTATTTT
CDR3 protein: CAISEMGGDLTDTQYF

D gene: .
V gene: TRBV5-1
clone size: many
J gene: TRBJ2-7
CDR3 DNA: TGCGCCAGCAGCTTGGAGCCGCCGGGCGAGCAGTACTTC
CDR3 protein: CASSLEPPGEQYF

D gene: .
V gene: TRBV6-5
clone size: many
J gene: TRBJ1-6
CDR3 DNA: TGTGCCAGCAGTTCTGTGGACTCACCCCTCCACTTT
CDR3 protein: CASSSVDSPLHF

D gene: TRBD1
V gene: TRBV10-3
clone size: few
J gene: TRBJ2-6
CDR3 DNA: TGTGCCATCGGGGACAGGGGAGGAGGGGCCAACGTCCTGACTTTC
CDR3 protein: CAIGDRGGGANVLTF

D gene: TRBD2
V gene: TRBV3-1
clone size: many
J gene: TRBJ2-1
CDR3 DNA: TGTGCCAGCAGCCGGACTAGCGGGGATGGTGAGCAGTTCTTC
CDR3 protein: CASSRTSGDGEQFF

D gene: TRBD2
V gene: TRBV27
clone size: many
J gene: TRBJ2-7
CDR3 DNA: TGTGCCAGCAGTTTAGACGGGACTAGCGTAGCCTACGAGCAGTACTTC
CDR3 protein: CASSLDGTSVAYEQYF

D gene: .
V gene: TRBV27
clone size: many
J gene: TRBJ2-5
CDR3 DNA: TGTGGAGGGGAGACCCAGTACTTC
CDR3 protein: CGGETQYF

D gene: .
V gene: TRBV3-1
clone size: many
J gene: TRBJ1-5
CDR3 DNA: TGTGCCAGCTCTCCCTATAGCGGTCAGCCCCAGCATTTT
CDR3 protein: CASSPYSGQPQHF

D gene: .
V gene: TRBV29-1
clone size: many
J gene: TRBJ2-5
CDR3 DNA: TGCAGCGTCCTCGGAGGGGAAGAGACCCAGTACTTC
CDR3 protein: CSVLGGEETQYF

D gene: .
V gene: TRBV4-2
clone size: many
J gene: TRBJ2-5
CDR3 DNA: TGTGCCAGCAGCAAAAGTCGGGGTCTAGGGGAGACCCAGTACTTC
CDR3 protein: CASSKSRGLGETQYF

D gene: TRBD2
V gene: TRBV29-1
clone size: many
J gene: TRBJ2-2
CDR3 DNA: TGCAGCGTTGAAGATGTGGCGGGGGGTGGCGGGGAGCTGTTTTTT
CDR3 protein: CSVEDVAGGGGELFF

D gene: .
V gene: TRBV20-1
clone size: many
J gene: TRBJ2-3
CDR3 DNA: TGCAGTGGTGTCGGCGGTCATTCTAGCACAGATACGCAGTATTTT
CDR3 protein: CSGVGGHSSTDTQYF

D gene: .
V gene: TRBV24-1
clone size: many
J gene: TRBJ2-2
CDR3 DNA: TGTGCCACCAGTGATTTGCAAGGGGCTGCCGGGGAGCTGTTTTTT
CDR3 protein: CATSDLQGAAGELFF

D gene: TRBD2
V gene: TRBV7-2
clone size: many
J gene: TRBJ2-5
CDR3 DNA: TGTGCCAGCAGCCCTGGGACTAGCCAAGAGACCCAGTACTTC
CDR3 protein: CASSPGTSQETQYF

D gene: .
V gene: TRBV20-1
clone size: many
J gene: TRBJ1-2
CDR3 DNA: TGCAGTGCCGCACATTCGGCTCGCTATGGCTACACCTTC
CDR3 protein: CSAAHSARYGYTF

D gene: .
V gene: TRBV3-1
clone size: .
J gene: TRBJ2-5
CDR3 DNA: TGTGCCAGCAGCCTTGCTTCAACACAAGAGACCCAGTACTTC
CDR3 protein: CASSLASTQETQYF

D gene: .
V gene: TRBV4-1
clone size: many
J gene: TRBJ2-7
CDR3 DNA: TGCGCCAGCAGCCAAGATTCCGCGGGGACCTACGAGCAGTACTTC
CDR3 protein: CASSQDSAGTYEQYF

D gene: TRBD2
V gene: TRBV5-6
clone size: many
J gene: TRBJ2-3
CDR3 DNA: TGTGCCAGCAGCTTGGGGCTAGCGGGCACAGATACGCAGTATTTT
CDR3 protein: CASSLGLAGTDTQYF

D gene: .
V gene: TRBV20-1
clone size: many
J gene: TRBJ1-4
CDR3 DNA: TGCAGTGCCCAATCCCTGTCAGGGAGTGAAAAACTGTTTTTT
CDR3 protein: CSAQSLSGSEKLFF

D gene: TRBD1
V gene: TRBV29-1
clone size: many
J gene: TRBJ1-2
CDR3 DNA: TGCAGCGTTGAAGCTTTCAGGACAGGGTCCTATGGCTACACCTTC
CDR3 protein: CSVEAFRTGSYGYTF

D gene: TRBD1
V gene: TRBV28
clone size: many
J gene: TRBJ2-5
CDR3 DNA: TGTGCCAGCAGTCCACAGACAGGGGTTAGGGAGACCCAGTACTTC
CDR3 protein: CASSPQTGVRETQYF

D gene: TRBD2
V gene: TRBV28
clone size: many
J gene: TRBJ2-5
CDR3 DNA: TGTGCCAGCAGTTTACTTATAGCGGGGAGATCACAAGAGACCCAGTACTTC
CDR3 protein: CASSLLIAGRSQETQYF

D gene: .
V gene: TRBV3-1
clone size: many
J gene: TRBJ1-5
CDR3 DNA: TGTGCCAGCAGCCCAGGGACGGGTAATCAGCCCCAGCATTTT
CDR3 protein: CASSPGTGNQPQHF

D gene: .
V gene: TRBV6-2/TRBV6-3
clone size: many
J gene: TRBJ2-2
CDR3 DNA: TGTGCCAGTGTTCTAAAAACAGGGAGAAACACCGGGGAGCTGTTTTTT
CDR3 protein: CASVLKTGRNTGELFF

D gene: TRBD2
V gene: TRBV5-1
clone size: many
J gene: TRBJ2-3
CDR3 DNA: TGCGCCAGCAGCTTCGCTAGCGGGGGGACCACAGATACGCAGTATTTT
CDR3 protein: CASSFASGGTTDTQYF